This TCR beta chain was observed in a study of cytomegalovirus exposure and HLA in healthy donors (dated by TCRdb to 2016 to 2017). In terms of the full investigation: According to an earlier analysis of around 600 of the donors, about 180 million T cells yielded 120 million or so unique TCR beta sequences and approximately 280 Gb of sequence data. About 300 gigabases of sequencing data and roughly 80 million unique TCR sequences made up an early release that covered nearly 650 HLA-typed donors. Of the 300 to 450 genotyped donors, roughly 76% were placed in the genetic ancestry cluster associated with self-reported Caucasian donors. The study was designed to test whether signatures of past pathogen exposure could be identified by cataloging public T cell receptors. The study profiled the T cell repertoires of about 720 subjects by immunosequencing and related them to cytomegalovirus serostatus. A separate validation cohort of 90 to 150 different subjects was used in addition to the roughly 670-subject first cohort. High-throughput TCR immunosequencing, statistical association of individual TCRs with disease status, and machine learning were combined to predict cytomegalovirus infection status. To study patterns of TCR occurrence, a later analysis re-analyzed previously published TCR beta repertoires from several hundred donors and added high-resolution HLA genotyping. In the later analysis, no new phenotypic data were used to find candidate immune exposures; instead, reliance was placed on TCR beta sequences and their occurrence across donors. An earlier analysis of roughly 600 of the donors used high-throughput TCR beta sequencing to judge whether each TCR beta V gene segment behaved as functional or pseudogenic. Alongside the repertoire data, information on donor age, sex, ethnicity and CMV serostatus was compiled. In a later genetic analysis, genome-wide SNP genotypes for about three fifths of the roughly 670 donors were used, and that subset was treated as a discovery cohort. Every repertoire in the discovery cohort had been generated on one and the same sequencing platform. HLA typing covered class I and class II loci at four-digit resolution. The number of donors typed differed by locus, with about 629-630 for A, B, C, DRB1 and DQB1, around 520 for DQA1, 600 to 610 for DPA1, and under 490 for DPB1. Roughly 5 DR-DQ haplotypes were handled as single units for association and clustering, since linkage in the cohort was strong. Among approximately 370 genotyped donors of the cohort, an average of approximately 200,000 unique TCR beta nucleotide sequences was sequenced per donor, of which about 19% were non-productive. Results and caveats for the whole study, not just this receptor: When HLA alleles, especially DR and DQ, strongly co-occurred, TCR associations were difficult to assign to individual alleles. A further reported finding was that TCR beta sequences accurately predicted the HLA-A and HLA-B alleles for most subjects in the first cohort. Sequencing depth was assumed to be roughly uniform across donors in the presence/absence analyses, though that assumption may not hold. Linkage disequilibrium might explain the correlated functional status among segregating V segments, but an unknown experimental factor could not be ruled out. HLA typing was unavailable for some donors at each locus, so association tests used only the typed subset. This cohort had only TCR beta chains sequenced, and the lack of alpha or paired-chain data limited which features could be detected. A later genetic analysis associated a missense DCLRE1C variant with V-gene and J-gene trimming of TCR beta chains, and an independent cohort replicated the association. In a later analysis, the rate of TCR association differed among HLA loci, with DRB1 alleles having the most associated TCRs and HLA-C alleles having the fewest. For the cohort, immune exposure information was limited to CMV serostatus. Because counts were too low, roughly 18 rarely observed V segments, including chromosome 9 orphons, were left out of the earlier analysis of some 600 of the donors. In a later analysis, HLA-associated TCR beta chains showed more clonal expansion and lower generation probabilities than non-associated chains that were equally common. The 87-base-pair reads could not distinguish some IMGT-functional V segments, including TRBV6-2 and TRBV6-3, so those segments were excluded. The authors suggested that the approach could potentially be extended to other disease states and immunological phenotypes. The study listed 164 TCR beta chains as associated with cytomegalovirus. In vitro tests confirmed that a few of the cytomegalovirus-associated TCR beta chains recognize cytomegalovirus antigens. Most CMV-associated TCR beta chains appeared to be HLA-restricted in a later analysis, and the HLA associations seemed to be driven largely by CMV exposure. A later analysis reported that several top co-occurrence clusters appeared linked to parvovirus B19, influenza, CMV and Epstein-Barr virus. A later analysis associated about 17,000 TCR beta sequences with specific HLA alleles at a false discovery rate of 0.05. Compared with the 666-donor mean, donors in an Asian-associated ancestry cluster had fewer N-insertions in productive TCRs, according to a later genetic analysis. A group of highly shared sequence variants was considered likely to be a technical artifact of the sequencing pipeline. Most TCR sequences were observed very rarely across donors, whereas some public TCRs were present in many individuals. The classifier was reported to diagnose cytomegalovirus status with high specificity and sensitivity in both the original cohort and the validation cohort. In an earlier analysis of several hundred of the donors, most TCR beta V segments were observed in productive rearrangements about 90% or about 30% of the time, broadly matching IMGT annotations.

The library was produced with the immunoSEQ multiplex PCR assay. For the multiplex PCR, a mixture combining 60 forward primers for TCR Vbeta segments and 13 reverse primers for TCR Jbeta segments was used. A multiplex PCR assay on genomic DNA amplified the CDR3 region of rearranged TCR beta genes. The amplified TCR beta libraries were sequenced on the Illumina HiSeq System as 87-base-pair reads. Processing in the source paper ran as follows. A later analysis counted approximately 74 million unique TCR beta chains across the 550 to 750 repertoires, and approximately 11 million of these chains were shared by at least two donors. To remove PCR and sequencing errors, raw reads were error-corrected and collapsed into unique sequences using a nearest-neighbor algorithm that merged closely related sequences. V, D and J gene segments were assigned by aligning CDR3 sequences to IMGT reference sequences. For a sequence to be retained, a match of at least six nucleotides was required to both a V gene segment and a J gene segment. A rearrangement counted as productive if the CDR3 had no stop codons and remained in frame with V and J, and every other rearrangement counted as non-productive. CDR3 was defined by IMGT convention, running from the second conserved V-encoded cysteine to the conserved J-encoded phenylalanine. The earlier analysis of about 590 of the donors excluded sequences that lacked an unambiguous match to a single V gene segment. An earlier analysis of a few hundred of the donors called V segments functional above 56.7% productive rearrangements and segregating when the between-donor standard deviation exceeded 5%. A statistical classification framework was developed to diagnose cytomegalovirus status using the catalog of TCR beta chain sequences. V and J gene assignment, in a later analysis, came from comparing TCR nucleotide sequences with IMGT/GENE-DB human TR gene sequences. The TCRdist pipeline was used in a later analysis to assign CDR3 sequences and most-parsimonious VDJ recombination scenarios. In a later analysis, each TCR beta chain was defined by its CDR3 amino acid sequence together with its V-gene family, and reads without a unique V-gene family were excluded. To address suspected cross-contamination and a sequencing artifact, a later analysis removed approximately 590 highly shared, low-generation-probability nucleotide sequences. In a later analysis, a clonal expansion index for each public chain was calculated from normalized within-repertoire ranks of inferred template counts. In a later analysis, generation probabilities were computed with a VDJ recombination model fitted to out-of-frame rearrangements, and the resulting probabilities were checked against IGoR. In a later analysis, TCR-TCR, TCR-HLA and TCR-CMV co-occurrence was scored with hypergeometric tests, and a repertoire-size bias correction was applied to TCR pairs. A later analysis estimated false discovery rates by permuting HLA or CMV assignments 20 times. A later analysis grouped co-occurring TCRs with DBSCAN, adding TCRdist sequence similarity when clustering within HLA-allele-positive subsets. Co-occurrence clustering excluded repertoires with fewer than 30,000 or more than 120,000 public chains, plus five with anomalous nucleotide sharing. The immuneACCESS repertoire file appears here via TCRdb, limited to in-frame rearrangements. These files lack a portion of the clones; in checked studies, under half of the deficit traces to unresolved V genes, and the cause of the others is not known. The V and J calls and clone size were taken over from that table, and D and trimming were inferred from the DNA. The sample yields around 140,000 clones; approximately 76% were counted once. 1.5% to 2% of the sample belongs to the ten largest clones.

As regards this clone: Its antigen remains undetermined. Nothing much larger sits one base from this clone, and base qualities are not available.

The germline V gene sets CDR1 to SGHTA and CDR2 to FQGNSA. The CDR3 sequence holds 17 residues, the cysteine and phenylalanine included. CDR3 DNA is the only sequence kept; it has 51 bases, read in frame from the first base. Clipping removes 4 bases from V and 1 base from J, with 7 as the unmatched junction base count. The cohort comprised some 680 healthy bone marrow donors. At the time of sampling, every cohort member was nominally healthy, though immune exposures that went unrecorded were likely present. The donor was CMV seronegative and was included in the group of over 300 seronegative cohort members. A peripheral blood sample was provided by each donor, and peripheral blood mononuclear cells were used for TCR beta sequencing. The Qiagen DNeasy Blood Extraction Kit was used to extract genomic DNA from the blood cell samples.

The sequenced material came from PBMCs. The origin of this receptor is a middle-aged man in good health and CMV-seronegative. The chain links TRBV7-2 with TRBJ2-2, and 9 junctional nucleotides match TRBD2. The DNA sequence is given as TGTGCCAGCAGCTCCATGACTAGCGGTATGAACACCGGGGAGCTGTTTTTT. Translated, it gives CASSSMTSGMNTGELFF.